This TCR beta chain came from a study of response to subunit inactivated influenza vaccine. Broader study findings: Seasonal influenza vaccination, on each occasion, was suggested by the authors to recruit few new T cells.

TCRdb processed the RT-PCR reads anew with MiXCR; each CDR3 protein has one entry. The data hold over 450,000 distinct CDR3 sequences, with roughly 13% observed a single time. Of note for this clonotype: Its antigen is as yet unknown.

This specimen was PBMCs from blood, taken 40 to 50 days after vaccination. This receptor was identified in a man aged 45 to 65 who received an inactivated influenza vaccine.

The CDR3 is CASSPIQDITYEQYF. In nucleotides, the CDR3 is TGTGCCAGCAGCCCAATTCAGGACATAACATACGAGCAGTACTTC. The gene calls are TRBV7-6 and TRBJ2-7; perhaps TRBD1 as D (5 bases). Germline CDR1 and CDR2: SGHVS and FNYEAQ. Trimming pared 5 bases from V and 4 bases from J, leaving 18 bases between. This CDR3 has 15 amino acids.